Below, 22 T cell receptor beta chains from the same sample are listed, as sequenced in a study of Graves' ophthalmopathy and Graves' hyperthyroidism. The authors amplified TCR beta CDR3 regions from RNA transcripts. The authors performed first-round RT-PCR with HTBI primers and then a second-round multiplex PCR. Via MiXCR, TCRdb re-called the multiplex PCR reads, giving one row per CDR3 protein. Here the sample spans fewer than 350,000 distinct CDR3 sequences, about a sixth being singletons. The sample comprised peripheral blood. These receptors all come from an adult man with Graves' ophthalmopathy.

The rearrangement joins TRBV27 to TRBJ2-2; 8 nucleotides match TRBD2. The length of the CDR3 is 17 residues. The ends lost 0 bases at V and 4 bases at J; junction bases unmatched: 7. Per germline, CDR1 MNHEY and CDR2 SMNVEV (reference sequence). The DNA of the CDR3 is TGTGCCAGCAGTTTATCTGGCGGGGGGTCGCGCACCGGGGAGCTGTTTTTT. Translation gives CASSLSGGGSRTGELFF.

This clonotype was recorded many times. This sequence joins TRBV6-5 and TRBJ1-5; D is uncertain. The CDR3 is 15 residues long. Per the germline V gene, CDR1 is MNHEY and CDR2 is SVGAGI. V was clipped by 0 bases and J by 1 base, with 7 bases between them. The CDR3 loop reads CASSYSGQSNQPQHF. DNA for the CDR3: TGTGCCAGCAGTTACTCTGGGCAGAGCAATCAGCCCCAGCATTTT.

This clonotype was seen at least ten times. V gene TRBV18 combines with J gene TRBJ2-7; 10 positions match TRBD2. The CDR3 has 15 residues. The V segment lost 3 bases and the J segment 2 bases; nucleotides outside the gene matches: 4. Germline V gives CDR1 KGHSH, CDR2 LQKENI. The CDR3 spells CASSPKSGRAYEQYF. In DNA, the CDR3 is TGTGCCAGCTCACCTAAAAGCGGGAGGGCCTACGAGCAGTACTTC. Full variable domain (missing parts from reference TRBV18 and TRBJ2-7): NAGVMQNPRHLVRRRGQEARLRCSPMKGHSHVYWYRQLPEEGLKFMVYLQKENIIDESGMPKERFSAEFPKEGPSILRIQQVVRGDSAAYFCASSPKSGRAYEQYFGPGTRLTVT.

The gene calls are TRBV19 and TRBJ2-7; 7 positions agree with TRBD1. Germline CDR1 is LNHDA and CDR2 is SQIVND (reference sequence). CDR3 length: 16 residues. J was trimmed by 2 bases and V by 0 bases; bases with no gene match: 7. The CDR3 DNA follows: TGTGCCAGTAGTATAGATCAGGGGACAGCCGCCTACGAGCAGTACTTC. Encoded protein: CASSIDQGTAAYEQYF.

This clonotype was observed many times. The chain links TRBV12-3 or TRBV12-4 to TRBJ1-5, with D hard to call. The CDR3 has 13 residues. V dropped 7 bases and J dropped 1 base, with 8 bases sitting between them. DNA of the CDR3: TGTGCCAGCAAGTCGGTCAGCAATCAGCCCCAGCATTTT. Protein: CASKSVSNQPQHF.

The table lists this clonotype with many counts. CDR3 in DNA: TGTGCCAGCAAGGAGGGAGGGGTGGAGACCCAGTACTTC. Protein sequence: CASKEGGVETQYF. This sequence joins TRBV27 and TRBJ2-5, with TRBD2 matching 7 bases. Losses at the gene ends were 7 bases for V and 5 bases for J; bases not matched to a gene: 7. The germline V gene encodes CDR1 MNHEY and CDR2 SMNVEV (reference sequence). The CDR3 is 13 residues long.

This clonotype was observed a few times. Because it lacks the conserved phenylalanine or tryptophan at the end, this CDR3 is likely a read error. This chain connects TRBV12-3 or TRBV12-4 to TRBJ1-1, with D unresolved. The CDR3 contains 13 residues. Trimming removed 3 bases at V and 1 base at J, with 6 bases between. In DNA, the CDR3 is TGTGCCAGCAGTTTGCGACAGAACACTGAAGCTTTCATT. It encodes CASSLRQNTEAFI.

This clonotype was recorded at least ten times. This chain joins TRBV3-1 and TRBJ2-7, with D possibly matching TRBD1 (6 bases). CDR3 size: 16 residues. Trimming took 2 bases from V and 2 from J, leaving 16 bases between them. Germline CDR1 reads LGHDT; CDR2 reads YNNKEL (reference sequence). DNA of the CDR3: TGTGCCAGCAGCCAATCACAGGGATTCGGAACCTACGAGCAGTACTTC. Its protein product is CASSQSQGFGTYEQYF.

This clonotype has ten or more counts. The chain joins TRBV12-3 or TRBV12-4 to TRBJ1-6; the D gene is possibly TRBD1 (5 bases). This CDR3 has 14 amino acids. The V end was cut by 1 base, the J end by 10 bases, with 11 bases between. CDR3 residues: CASSLDRRGSPLHF. CDR3 DNA: TGTGCCAGCAGTTTAGACAGGAGAGGATCACCCCTCCACTTT.

The sample holds many counts of this clonotype. V usage is TRBV6-1 and J usage is TRBJ1-2, with a possible D match to TRBD1 (6 bases). This CDR3 region has 13 residues. Germline CDR1 reads MNHNS; CDR2 reads SASEGT. V dropped 7 bases and J dropped 7 bases, with 16 bases sitting between them. CDR3 in DNA: TGTGCCAGCACGAGTCGGACAGCTACTGGCTACACCTTC. Protein: CASTSRTATGYTF.

This clonotype was picked up many times. V usage is TRBV6-1 and J usage is TRBJ1-1, with 8 nucleotides matching TRBD1. V trimming: 4 bases; J trimming: 6 bases; junction bases outside the gene matches: 10. This CDR3 contains 15 residues. The germline V gene encodes CDR1 MNHNS and CDR2 SASEGT. The CDR3 here is CASSVEAGGISEAFF. The DNA for the CDR3 is TGTGCCAGCAGTGTAGAGGCAGGGGGCATCTCTGAAGCTTTCTTT.

The chain links TRBV6-2 or TRBV6-3 to TRBJ1-1; unclear D gene. CDR3 length equals 14 residues. The V gene's germline CDR1 is MNHEY and CDR2 SVGEGT. V lost 6 bases to trimming and J lost 6 bases, with 17 bases between them. In nucleotides, the CDR3 is TGTGCCAGCAGCGAAAGGGAGGGAGTGGCTGAAGCTTTCTTT. Amino acids: CASSEREGVAEAFF.

This clonotype is a singleton in its sample. This chain links TRBV6-1 with TRBJ1-5; a weak D match, TRBD1 (5 bases). Trimming shortened V by 2 bases and J by 7 bases, and 15 bases separated the two germline ends. From germline, CDR1 is MNHNS and CDR2 SASEGT. The CDR3 is made up of 15 amino acids. CDR3 sequence reads: CASSEFARRGQPQHF. The CDR3, as DNA: TGTGCCAGCAGTGAATTTGCACGGCGGGGGCAGCCCCAGCATTTT.

The table lists this clonotype with many counts. The chain uses TRBV10-3 and TRBJ2-7; TRBD1 matches 9 bases. Germline CDR1 is ENHRY and CDR2 is SYGVKD. The ends lost 7 bases at V and 5 bases at J; junction bases unmatched: 15. The CDR3 totals 16 residues. Here the CDR3 reads CAIKAGTGRGFDEQYF. CDR3 bases: TGTGCCATCAAGGCGGGGACAGGGAGGGGATTCGACGAGCAGTACTTC.

This clonotype showed up many times. This sequence joins TRBV7-9 and TRBJ1-2; D is undetermined. Trimming removed 5 bases from V and 6 bases from J, with 16 bases in between. This CDR3 is 14 amino acids long. CDR1 SEHNR and CDR2 FQNEAQ come from the germline V gene (reference sequence). DNA of the CDR3: TGTGCCAGCAGCCCCAGTGTGGTTTCGGATGGCTACACCTTC. Translating it yields CASSPSVVSDGYTF. Drawing the rest from reference TRBV7-9 and TRBJ1-2, the complete variable domain is DTGVSQNPRHKITKRGQNVTFRCDPISEHNRLYWYRQTLGQGPEFLTYFQNEAQLEKSRLLSDRFSAERPKGSFSTLEIQRTEQGDSAMYLCASSPSVVSDGYTFGSGTRLTVV.

This clonotype was recorded many times. The rearrangement links TRBV5-6 to TRBJ2-2; 7 positions agree with TRBD1. CDR1 and CDR2 (germline): SGHDT, YYEEEE. The J segment lost 2 bases and the V segment lost 5 bases, leaving 6 bases of the junction unmatched. This CDR3 contains 15 residues. The CDR3 coding sequence is TGTGCCAGCAGACCGACAGGGACCAACACCGGGGAGCTGTTTTTT. Encoded protein: CASRPTGTNTGELFF.

To note about this clonotype: With a much larger clone just one base away, this may be a read error. The chain joins TRBV18 to TRBJ1-1; TRBD1 matches at 8 bases. The CDR3 has 14 residues. In germline, CDR1 is KGHSH, CDR2 LQKENI. Trimming removed 5 bases from V and 4 bases from J; junction bases left unmatched: 6. This chain's CDR3 is CASSRQGTGTEAFF. Written as DNA, the CDR3 is TGTGCCAGCTCAAGACAGGGGACGGGCACTGAAGCTTTCTTT.

This clonotype was seen many times. The chain is built from TRBV9 and TRBJ2-7; tentatively, D is TRBD2 (6 bases). With 0 bases removed from V and 5 bases from J, the gap between germline ends came to 15 bases. The CDR3 runs 15 residues. The V gene's germline CDR1 is SGDLS and CDR2 YYNGEE. The CDR3 region has the DNA TGTGCCAGCAGCGTAGGAGGAGGAGGGATCCACGAGCAGTACTTC. This gives the protein CASSVGGGGIHEQYF.

Many counts were recorded for this clonotype. The rearrangement uses TRBV7-8 and TRBJ1-5; D remains ambiguous. V gave up 1 base and J gave up 6 bases, with 4 bases separating them. Germline values: CDR1 SGHVS, CDR2 FQNEAQ. The CDR3 totals 12 residues. The CDR3 sequence is CASSLDSQPQHF. The CDR3 region has the DNA TGTGCCAGCAGCTTAGATAGTCAGCCCCAGCATTTT.

The chain recombines TRBV7-6 with TRBJ1-1; the D gene is possibly TRBD1 (5 bases). The CDR3 loop spans 13 amino acids. V gave up 3 bases and J gave up 3 bases, with 8 bases separating them. CDR1 and CDR2 (germline): SGHVS, FNYEAQ. As DNA, the CDR3 is TGTGCCAGCAGCTTCAGGGACGACACTGAAGCTTTCTTT. Protein: CASSFRDDTEAFF.

This clonotype was counted many times. The CDR3, as DNA: TGCAGTGCTAGAGGTCCGGGGGTACGTCAGCCCCAGCATTTT. Its translation: CSARGPGVRQPQHF. This chain joins TRBV20-1 and TRBJ1-5; D perhaps matches TRBD1 (5 bases). The V end lost 1 base, the J end lost 6 bases, and 13 bases lay between the germline ends. Per germline, CDR1 DFQATT and CDR2 SNEGSKA (reference sequence). This CDR3 has 14 residues.

This clonotype was seen repeatedly, ten times or more. The V call is TRBV7-9, the J call TRBJ1-6, with TRBD1 as a possible D gene (6 bases). V was pared by 5 bases and J by 11 bases, with 13 bases between. Per germline, CDR1 SEHNR and CDR2 FQNEAQ (reference sequence). The length of the CDR3 is 13 residues. The CDR3 reads CASSPNREAPLHF. The CDR3 DNA reads as TGTGCCAGCAGCCCGAACAGGGAAGCACCCCTCCACTTT.